A selection of T cell receptor beta chains follows, all from one sample in a study of blood T cell repertoires in COVID-19. The method was immunoSEQ multiplex PCR; TCRdb's version includes in-frame clones alone and lacks a portion of them. The data contain about 130,000 clones, less than 85% of them seen just once; the ten biggest clones take up more than 9%. Sequencing used peripheral blood. Receptors originate from a woman aged 60 to 75 with acute or convalescent COVID-19. Each CDR3 is given without its conserved first and last residue.

j_call v_call cdr3_aa
TRBJ1-6 TRBV11-2 ASSSGQAARMALH
TRBJ2-5 TRBV11-1 ASSSKLALETQY
TRBJ2-2 TRBV24-1 ATSDLDRGAGELF
TRBJ1-6 TRBV7-3 ASSLGQKGSPLH
TRBJ1-3 TRBV19 ASSIDQAGISGNTIY
TRBJ1-2 TRBV30 AWSPRDRANYGYT
TRBJ1-6 TRBV3-1/TRBV3-2 ASSQAGTSSYNSPLH
TRBJ1-2 TRBV6-1 ASSELTGPNYGYT
TRBJ2-5 TRBV2 ASRRGGALGETQY
TRBJ1-6 TRBV5-6 ASRWREGGNNSPLH
TRBJ1-6 TRBV19 ASSNRDNSYNSPLH
TRBJ1-1 TRBV5-1 ASSFSNGRNTEAF
TRBJ1-6 TRBV5-4 ASSFTGNSPLH
TRBJ1-6 TRBV7-8 ASTWGWTGNSPLH
TRBJ1-3 TRBV15 ATSRGDSWSSGNTIY
TRBJ2-5 TRBV7-3 ASSRSGQEETQY
TRBJ1-1 TRBV13 ASSLGGDSNTEAF
TRBJ1-2 TRBV2 ASSGTGEVHGYT